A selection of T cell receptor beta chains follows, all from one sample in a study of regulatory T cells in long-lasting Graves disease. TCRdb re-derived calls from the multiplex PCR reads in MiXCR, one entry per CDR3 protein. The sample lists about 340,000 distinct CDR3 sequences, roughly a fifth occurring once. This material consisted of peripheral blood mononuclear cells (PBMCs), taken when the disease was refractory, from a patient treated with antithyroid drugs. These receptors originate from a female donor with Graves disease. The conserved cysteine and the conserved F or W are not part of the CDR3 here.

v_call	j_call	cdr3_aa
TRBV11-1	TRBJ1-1	ASSLSEFPAPRNTEAF
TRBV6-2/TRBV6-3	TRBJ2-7	ASSSPSGGAYEQY
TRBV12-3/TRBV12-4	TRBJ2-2	ASTNIRELF
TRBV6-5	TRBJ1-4	ASSYSTRGDEKLF
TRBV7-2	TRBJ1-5	ASSTHANQPQH
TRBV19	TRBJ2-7	ASSRTGPYEQY
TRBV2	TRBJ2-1	ASSGAGPDEQF
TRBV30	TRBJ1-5	ASNSGRGQPQH
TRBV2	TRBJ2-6	ASRFGGVGANVLT
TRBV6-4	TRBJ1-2	ASSDSGRGIGYT
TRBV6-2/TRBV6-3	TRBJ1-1	ASGRPNTEAF
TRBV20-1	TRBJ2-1	SAREYLGEYNEQF
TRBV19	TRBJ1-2	ASKFPGNYGYT
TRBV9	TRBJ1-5	ASSVGWGSGQPQH
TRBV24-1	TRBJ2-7	ATSGEGSYEQY
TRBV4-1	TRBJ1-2	ASSQDWRLEANGYT
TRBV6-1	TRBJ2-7	ASSVVFGESYEQY
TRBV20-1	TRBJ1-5	SATRQLETQR
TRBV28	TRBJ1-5	ASHPAYSNQPQH
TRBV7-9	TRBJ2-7	ASSSPGTGGIYEQY
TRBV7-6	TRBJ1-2	ASSLEPNYGYT
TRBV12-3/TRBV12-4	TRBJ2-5	ASKNWGAETQY
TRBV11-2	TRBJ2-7	ASRFRTSGSYEQY
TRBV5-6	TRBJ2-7	ASSFPGTSRAEQY
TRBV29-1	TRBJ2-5	SVEPLWSQETQY
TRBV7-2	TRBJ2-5	ASSLDPRETQY
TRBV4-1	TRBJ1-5	ASSLGTGIGNRPQH
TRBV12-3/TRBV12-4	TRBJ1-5	ASSWTGGNQPQH
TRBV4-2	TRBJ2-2	ASSQGARGHTRELF
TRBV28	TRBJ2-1	ASSSTVDNEQF
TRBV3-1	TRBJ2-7	ASSPDRLFSYEQY
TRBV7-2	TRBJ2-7	ASSFRTGALGSSYEQY
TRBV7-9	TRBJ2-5	ASGQGAQETQY
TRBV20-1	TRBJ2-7	SAQTANTGEQY
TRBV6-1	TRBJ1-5	ASRGQTNQPQH
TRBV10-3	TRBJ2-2	AIKPGQGAHTGELF
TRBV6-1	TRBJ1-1	ASRLAGLNTEAF
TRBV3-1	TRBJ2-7	ASSQGAPPYEQY
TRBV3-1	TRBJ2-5	ASSQGPDRRETQY
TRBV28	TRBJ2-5	ASSRPPPTVKTQY
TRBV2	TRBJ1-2	ASSPVRYGYT
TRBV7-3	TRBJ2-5	ASSLTGLETQY
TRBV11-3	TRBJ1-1	ASLGPYWVNTEAF
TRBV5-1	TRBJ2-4	ASSPGTSGRNIQY
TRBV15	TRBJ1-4	ATSFQTAEKLF
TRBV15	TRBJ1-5	ATSRDKTAQPQH
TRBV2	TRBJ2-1	ASSVRRTSGEEEQF